Listed here are 27 T cell receptor beta chains from one sample, sequenced in a study of T-cell memory formation after mild COVID-19. TCRdb reanalysed the 5' RACE reads using MiXCR and keeps one entry per CDR3 protein. The table records some 49,000 distinct CDR3 sequences, 25% to 35% of them present only once. The sequenced material came from PBMCs or a T cell subset sorted from them (not recorded which). These receptors all stem from a man younger than 35 who had mild COVID-19 (a few samples of this study predate the infection). Cell type and time point are not known.

The chain is built from TRBV6-5 and TRBJ1-6; 8 nucleotides match TRBD1. V trimming: 0 bases; J trimming: 7 bases; junction bases outside the gene matches: 2. CDR1 is MNHEY and CDR2 is SVGAGI in the germline V gene. CDR3 length: 15 amino acids. DNA of the CDR3: TGTGCCAGCAGTTACTCCACAGGGGGAAATTCACCCCTCCACTTT. The encoded protein is CASSYSTGGNSPLHF.

This chain joins TRBV6-5 and TRBJ2-2; D remains ambiguous. V lost 4 bases, J lost 6 bases, and 3 bases lay in between. The CDR3 covers 11 residues. Germline-derived CDR1 and CDR2 are MNHEY and SVGAGI. Here the CDR3 DNA reads TGTGCCAGCAGTTCCCCCGGGGAGCTGTTTTTT. It encodes CASSSPGELFF.

Only a few counts were recorded for this clonotype. V and J are TRBV6-2 or TRBV6-3 and TRBJ2-7; D uncertain. Deletions cut 1 base from V and 5 bases from J, with 3 bases between. The CDR3 contains 11 residues. Germline V gene sequence: CDR1 MNHEY, CDR2 SVGEGT. The chain's CDR3 is CASSYFNEQYF. CDR3 nucleotide sequence: TGTGCCAGCAGTTACTTCAACGAGCAGTACTTC.

The gene calls are TRBV9 and TRBJ2-2; 8 nucleotides match TRBD1. Germline lookup yields CDR1 SGDLS and CDR2 YYNGEE. The CDR3 is made up of 15 amino acids. Trimming at V came to 3 bases and at J to 4 bases, leaving 5 bases not matched to a gene. The DNA for the CDR3 is TGTGCCAGCAGCGCTACAGGGGGAGGCACCGGGGAGCTGTTTTTT. Amino acid sequence: CASSATGGGTGELFF.

At least ten counts were recorded for this clonotype. The genes are TRBV30 and TRBJ2-3; D is possibly TRBD2 (7 bases). The CDR3 totals 14 residues. Germline assignment: CDR1 GTSNPN and CDR2 SVGIG (reference sequence). V was pared by 2 bases and J by 4 bases, with 13 bases between. CDR3 sequence reads: CAWSITGGADTQYF. Written as DNA, the CDR3 is TGTGCCTGGAGTATCACGGGGGGCGCAGATACGCAGTATTTT.

This clonotype has more than one count but fewer than ten. The chain joins TRBV6-5 to TRBJ2-2; TRBD1 matches 9 bases. CDR3 length: 16 amino acids. The V gene end was trimmed by 2 bases and the J gene end by 3 bases; junction bases not matched to a gene: 4. From germline, CDR1 is MNHEY and CDR2 SVGAGI. The CDR3: CASSYGTGMDTGELFF. Here the CDR3 DNA reads TGTGCCAGCAGTTACGGGACAGGGATGGACACCGGGGAGCTGTTTTTT.

This clonotype was seen more than once but under ten times. The chain uses TRBV6-5 and TRBJ2-1, with TRBD1 matching over 9 bases. Germline V gives CDR1 MNHEY, CDR2 SVGAGI. J gave up 8 bases and V 4 bases, and 9 bases lay outside the gene matches. The CDR3 covers 15 residues. The CDR3 DNA reads TGTGCCAGCAGTTCTGGACAGGGGAGTGGTGATGAGCAGTTCTTC. This sequence encodes CASSSGQGSGDEQFF.

This clonotype was found many times. The chain combines TRBV4-1 with TRBJ2-1; TRBD2 is a possible D gene (6 bases). CDR1 and CDR2 from the germline V gene are MGHRA and YSYEKL. Trimming removed 4 bases from V and 7 bases from J, with 14 bases in between. There are 14 residues in the CDR3. The CDR3: CASSPGGSGNEQFF. CDR3 in DNA: TGCGCCAGCAGCCCTGGGGGGAGTGGGAATGAGCAGTTCTTC.

V usage is TRBV20-1 and J usage is TRBJ2-1; tentatively, D is TRBD2 (7 bases). CDR1 is DFQATT, CDR2 SNEGSKA, per germline (reference sequence). This CDR3 has 15 amino acids. Trimming removed 2 bases at V and 9 bases at J, with 20 bases between. CDR3 DNA: TGCAGTGCTAGACCCCGGGGGGCGGGGGTAAGTGAGCAGTTCTTC. Encoded protein: CSARPRGAGVSEQFF.

The J gene is TRBJ2-3, the V gene TRBV4-1; 8 bases are shared with TRBD1. The CDR3 is 14 amino acids. Germline assignment: CDR1 MGHRA and CDR2 YSYEKL. V shed 4 bases, J shed 2 bases, and the junction held 2 bases outside the gene matches. The chain's CDR3 is CASSPGGLTDTQYF. In DNA form, the CDR3 reads TGCGCCAGCAGCCCAGGGGGCCTCACAGATACGCAGTATTTT.

The chain is built from TRBV10-2 and TRBJ2-7; D may correspond to TRBD1 or TRBD2 (5 bases each). CDR3 length: 13 amino acids. The ends were cut back, 3 bases at V and 6 bases at J, with 12 bases in the middle. Germline V gene data show CDR1 as WSHSY and CDR2 as SAAADI. For the CDR3, the DNA is TGCGCCAGCAGTGAAAAGGGGACGGGCGAGCAGTACTTC. This translates into CASSEKGTGEQYF.

This clonotype has ten or more counts. The chain links TRBV29-1 to TRBJ2-5; perhaps TRBD2 as D (6 bases). V was pared by 7 bases and J by 5 bases, with 17 bases between. CDR3 length equals 13 residues. Germline V gene sequence: CDR1 SQVTM, CDR2 ANQGSEA. The CDR3 reads CSAVEGAGETQYF. The DNA of the CDR3 is TGCAGCGCTGTAGAAGGGGCGGGGGAGACCCAGTACTTC.

The V call is TRBV9, the J call TRBJ2-2, with TRBD1 as a possible D gene (6 bases). This CDR3 region has 14 residues. Germline-derived CDR1 and CDR2 are SGDLS and YYNGEE. Trimming pared 0 bases from V and 6 bases from J, leaving 9 bases between. The CDR3 spells CASSVGGRSGELFF. The CDR3 bases are TGTGCCAGCAGCGTAGGGGGGCGATCCGGGGAGCTGTTTTTT.

The V and J genes are TRBV7-9 and TRBJ1-2; 9 nucleotides match TRBD1. Germline loops: CDR1 SEHNR, CDR2 FQNEAQ (reference sequence). V lost 4 bases to trimming and J lost 7 bases; unmatched junction nucleotides: 10. CDR3 length: 15 amino acids. The CDR3 DNA follows: TGTGCCAGCAGCTCTACAGGGGGCGGACTGAGTGGCTACACCTTC. Translation gives CASSSTGGGLSGYTF.

CDR3 coding DNA: TGCGCCAGCAGCTCCATTGGGACTGAAGCTTTCTTT. It is translated as CASSSIGTEAFF. The chain is built from TRBV5-1 and TRBJ1-1; D remains unclear. There are 12 residues in the CDR3. The germline gives CDR1 SGHRS, CDR2 YFSETQ. V lost 3 bases to trimming and J lost 5 bases, with 8 bases between them.

The chain couples TRBV12-3 or TRBV12-4 to TRBJ2-1; D call uncertain. CDR3 length equals 13 residues. V dropped 5 bases and J dropped 9 bases, with 14 bases sitting between them. In nucleotides, the CDR3 is TGTGCCAGCAGTGCAGCGATTCCGGGTGAGCAGTTCTTC. Amino acid sequence: CASSAAIPGEQFF.

This clonotype has more than one count but fewer than ten. The chain recombines TRBV6-4 with TRBJ2-1; D not resolved. The CDR3 is made up of 12 amino acids. Germline values: CDR1 MRHNA, CDR2 SNTAGT. The germline V and J ends were trimmed by 6 bases and 5 bases, with 8 bases remaining between them. CDR3 in DNA: TGTGCCAGCAGGGGCCTTAACAATGAGCAGTTCTTC. Its translation is CASRGLNNEQFF.

This clonotype was seen a handful of times. The chain links TRBV5-1 to TRBJ2-1; the D gene is possibly TRBD2 (5 bases). Germline CDR1 and CDR2: SGHRS and YFSETQ. CDR3 length equals 14 residues. V dropped 4 bases and J dropped 6 bases, with 14 bases sitting between them. CDR3 region: CASSPLDGLNEQFF. CDR3 nucleotide sequence: TGCGCCAGCAGCCCACTGGACGGACTCAATGAGCAGTTCTTC.

This rearrangement joins TRBV7-9 to TRBJ2-1; tentative D call: TRBD2 (5 bases). Trimming took off 4 bases at V and 7 bases at J, with 20 bases between the two ends. Germline loops: CDR1 SEHNR, CDR2 FQNEAQ (reference sequence). This CDR3 has 16 amino acids. The CDR3 here is CASSWAGQTPENEQFF. CDR3 nucleotide sequence: TGTGCCAGCAGCTGGGCGGGCCAAACCCCCGAGAATGAGCAGTTCTTC. Combining the CDR3 with reference TRBV7-9 and TRBJ2-1 gives the whole variable domain DTGVSQNPRHKITKRGQNVTFRCDPISEHNRLYWYRQTLGQGPEFLTYFQNEAQLEKSRLLSDRFSAERPKGSFSTLEIQRTEQGDSAMYLCASSWAGQTPENEQFFGPGTRLTVL.

This clonotype showed up many times. The chain uses TRBV7-6 and TRBJ2-1, with 7 nucleotides matching TRBD1. With V trimmed by 3 bases and J by 14 bases, 13 bases remained unmatched. This CDR3 contains 14 residues. CDR1 is SGHVS, CDR2 FNYEAQ, per germline. The DNA for the CDR3 is TGTGCCAGCAGCTTTAGCGCCGGGGACAGAGATAAGTTCTTC. This codes for CASSFSAGDRDKFF. The complete variable domain, with remaining parts taken from reference TRBV7-6 and TRBJ2-1, reads GAGVSQSPRYKVTKRGQDVALRCDPISGHVSLYWYRQALGQGPEFLTYFNYEAQQDKSGLPNDRFSAERPEGSISTLTIQRTEQRDSAMYRCASSFSAGDRDKFFGPGTRLTVL.

This rearrangement joins TRBV5-1 to TRBJ2-3; TRBD1 matches 12 bases. V was clipped by 4 bases and J by 2 bases; unmatched bases: 11. Germline CDR1 is SGHRS and CDR2 is YFSETQ. The CDR3 extends over 18 amino acids. The CDR3 DNA sequence: TGCGCCAGCAGCGGGACAGGGGGCCCGGCTCTGAACACAGATACGCAGTATTTT. Translated: CASSGTGGPALNTDTQYF.

This clonotype occurred many times. The chain combines TRBV9 with TRBJ2-5; D gene unclear. The CDR3 is made up of 14 amino acids. V lost 0 bases, J lost 1 base, and 7 bases lay in between. Looked up from germline, CDR1 is SGDLS and CDR2 is YYNGEE. CDR3 DNA sequence: TGTGCCAGCAGCGTAGATGGGTCCCAAGAGACCCAGTACTTC. Its protein is CASSVDGSQETQYF.

The gene calls are TRBV20-1 and TRBJ2-3; TRBD2 agrees at 10 bases. The germline V gene has CDR1 DFQATT and CDR2 SNEGSKA (reference sequence). Germline trimming cut 0 bases from V and 5 bases from J; bases unmatched to any gene: 2. The CDR3 runs 14 residues. The CDR3 protein is CSARELAGVDTQYF. The CDR3 DNA is TGCAGTGCTAGAGAGCTAGCGGGGGTAGATACGCAGTATTTT.

The chain has TRBV20-1 and TRBJ2-7, with 8 bases lining up with TRBD2. The germline V gene encodes CDR1 DFQATT and CDR2 SNEGSKA (reference sequence). The CDR3 is 16 amino acids. The trim removed 2 bases at V and 2 bases at J, leaving 11 bases unmatched. The CDR3 spells CSARTASGGRPYEQYF. In DNA, the CDR3 is TGCAGTGCTAGAACCGCCAGCGGGGGCCGCCCCTACGAGCAGTACTTC.

The V and J genes are TRBV6-2 or TRBV6-3 and TRBJ2-2, with a tentative D call TRBD2 (6 bases). Trimming removed 6 bases at V and 4 bases at J, with 9 bases between. CDR1 is MNHEY and CDR2 is SVGEGT in the germline V gene. This CDR3 is built from 13 residues. The CDR3 bases are TGTGCCAGCAGGGGACTCCGCACCGGGGAGCTGTTTTTT. As protein: CASRGLRTGELFF.

The rearrangement uses TRBV5-1 and TRBJ1-1; tentatively, D is TRBD1 (6 bases). V lost 5 bases, J lost 0 bases, and 26 bases lay in between. This CDR3 has 19 residues. The V gene's germline CDR1 is SGHRS and CDR2 YFSETQ. In DNA, the CDR3 is TGCGCCAGCAGAAATCCTACAGGGCATACAGAAGCTATGAACACTGAAGCTTTCTTT. Translation gives CASRNPTGHTEAMNTEAFF.

The sample holds a few counts of this clonotype. The CDR3 sequence is CASISTEDLLTEQFF. The CDR3 DNA is TGTGCCAGCATATCCACGGAGGACCTCCTCACTGAGCAGTTCTTC. The chain joins TRBV5-5 to TRBJ2-1, with D maybe TRBD2 (5 bases). Germline assignment: CDR1 SGHKS and CDR2 YYEKEE (reference sequence). V lost 6 bases and J lost 9, with 22 bases in between. The CDR3 contains 15 residues.